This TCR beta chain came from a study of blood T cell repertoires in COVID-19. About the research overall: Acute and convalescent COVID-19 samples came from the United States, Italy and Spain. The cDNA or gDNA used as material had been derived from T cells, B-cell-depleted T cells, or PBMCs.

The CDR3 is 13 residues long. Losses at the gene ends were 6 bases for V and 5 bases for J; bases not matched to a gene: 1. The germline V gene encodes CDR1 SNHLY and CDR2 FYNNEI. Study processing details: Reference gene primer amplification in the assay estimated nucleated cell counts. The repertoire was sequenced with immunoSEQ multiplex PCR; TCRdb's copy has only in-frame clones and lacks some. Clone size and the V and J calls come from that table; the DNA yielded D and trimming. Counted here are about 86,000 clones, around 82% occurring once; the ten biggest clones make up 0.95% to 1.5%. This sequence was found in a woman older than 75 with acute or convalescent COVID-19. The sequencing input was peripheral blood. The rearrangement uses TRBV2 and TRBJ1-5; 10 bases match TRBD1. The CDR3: CASSGTGDQPQHF. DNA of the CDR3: TGTGCCAGCAGCGGGACAGGGGATCAGCCCCAGCATTTT.